Given below is one T cell receptor (beta chain) in context. These data belong to a study of blood T cell repertoires in COVID-19. Sequenced by immunoSEQ multiplex PCR; TCRdb stores in-frame clones only, minus some. This table holds fewer than 400,000 clones, roughly 89% found once. This CDR3 comprises 19 residues. Unmatched junction bases numbered 12, after V lost 2 bases and J lost 0 bases. The germline V gene has CDR1 MNHEY and CDR2 SMNVEV (reference sequence). The receptor comes from a young woman who had recovered from COVID-19. The chain links TRBV27 to TRBJ2-1, with TRBD2 identical over 8 bases. Sequencing was carried out using PBMCs or T cells enriched from blood (not recorded which). CDR3 residues: CASSLSLAGLDSSYNEQFF. The CDR3 coding sequence is TGTGCCAGCAGTTTAAGCCTAGCGGGCCTAGATAGCTCCTACAATGAGCAGTTCTTC.